This entry describes one T cell receptor (beta chain). This sample stems from a study of T cell changes during pregnancy in multiple sclerosis. Produced via immunoSEQ multiplex PCR; TCRdb's table is partial and in-frame only. This table has almost 50,000 clones, roughly 92% appearing once. This CDR3 spans 14 amino acids. V lost 3 bases to trimming and J lost 4 bases, with 12 bases between them. The V gene's germline CDR1 is SGHAT and CDR2 FQNNGV. The rearrangement joins TRBV11-2 to TRBJ1-2; weak D call: TRBD1 (6 bases). This specimen consisted of CD4+ T cells from peripheral blood mononuclear cells, obtained in the second trimester of pregnancy. The receptor was derived from a female donor in good health, enrolled as a control in a pregnancy study. CDR3 sequence reads: CASSFRGRVYGYTF. The CDR3 bases are TGTGCCAGCAGCTTCAGGGGCAGAGTCTATGGCTACACCTTC.